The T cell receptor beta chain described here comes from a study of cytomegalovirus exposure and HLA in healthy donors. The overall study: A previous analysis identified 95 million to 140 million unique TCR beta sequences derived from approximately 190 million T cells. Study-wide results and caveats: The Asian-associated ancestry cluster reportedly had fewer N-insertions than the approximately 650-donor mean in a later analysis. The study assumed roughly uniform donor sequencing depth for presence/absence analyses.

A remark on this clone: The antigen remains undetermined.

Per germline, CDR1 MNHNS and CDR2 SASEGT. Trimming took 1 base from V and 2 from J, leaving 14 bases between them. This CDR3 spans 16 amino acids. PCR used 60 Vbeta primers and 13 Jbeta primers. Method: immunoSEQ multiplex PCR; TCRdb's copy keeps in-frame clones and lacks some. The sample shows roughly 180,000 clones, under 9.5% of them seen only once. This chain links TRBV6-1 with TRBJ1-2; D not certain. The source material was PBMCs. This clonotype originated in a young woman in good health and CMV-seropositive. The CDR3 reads CASSEVRGSENYGYTF. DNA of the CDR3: TGTGCCAGCAGTGAAGTCCGCGGTTCGGAAAACTATGGCTACACCTTC.